What follows are 12 T cell receptor beta chains derived from one specimen sequenced in a study of neurological immune-mediated disorders. In TCRdb, the 5' RACE reads were re-called with MiXCR into one record per CDR3 protein. The sample includes 50,000 or so distinct CDR3 sequences, roughly an eighth of them seen just once. Sequenced: PBMCs. The receptors originated from a man between 60 and 70 years old in good health.

With respect to this clonotype: Given a much more abundant clone one base away, this may be a read error. The chain carries TRBV20-1 and TRBJ1-5; D gene uncertain. CDR1 DFQATT and CDR2 SNEGSKA come from the germline V gene (reference sequence). This CDR3 is built from 13 residues. Deletions cut 3 bases from V and 6 bases from J, with 12 bases between. DNA for the CDR3: TGCAGTGCTAGGTGCCCTGGGATTCAGCCCCAGCATTTT. Amino acids: CSARCPGIQPQHF.

As for this clonotype: A read error is possible here, since a much larger clone lies one base away. The chain couples TRBV20-1 to TRBJ1-5, with D perhaps TRBD1 (5 bases). Germline V lookup: CDR1 DFQATT, CDR2 SNEGSKA (reference sequence). This CDR3 is built from 15 residues. Trimming took off 2 bases at V and 4 bases at J, with 15 bases between the two ends. CDR3 protein: CSARPPGGGNQPQHF. The CDR3 DNA sequence: TGCAGTGCTAGACCGCCGGGGGGGGGAAATCAGCCCCAGCATTTT.

This clonotype has a count of ten or more. This chain joins TRBV2 and TRBJ1-2; 8 bases fit TRBD1. Germline CDR1 and CDR2: SNHLY and FYNNEI. Trimming cost V 8 bases and J 4 bases; bases outside gene matches: 6. This CDR3 contains 13 residues. DNA for the CDR3: TGTGCCAGCGGACAGGGTTTTAGCTATGGCTACACCTTC. Translating it yields CASGQGFSYGYTF.

With respect to this clonotype: One end of the junction fails to match germline, which may point to a read error. The chain recombines TRBV7-2 with TRBJ2-1, with D perhaps being TRBD1 or TRBD2 (6 bases each). The CDR3 sequence is 15 residues long. The germline gives CDR1 SGHTA, CDR2 FQGNSA. In DNA, the CDR3 is TGTTCCAGCAGCCGTGGAAGGGGGGCCTACAATGAGCAGTTCTTC. Amino acid sequence: CSSSRGRGAYNEQFF.

This clonotype was detected many times. The J gene is TRBJ2-2, the V gene TRBV5-1; D is unresolved. Per the germline V gene, CDR1 is SGHRS and CDR2 is YFSETQ. The V gene lost 1 base and the J gene lost 5 bases, with 12 bases spanning the gap. The length of the CDR3 is 15 residues. The chain's CDR3 is CASSLTTARTGELFF. The CDR3 region has the DNA TGCGCCAGCAGCTTGACGACTGCTAGGACCGGGGAGCTGTTTTTT. The whole variable domain, filled in from reference TRBV5-1 and TRBJ2-2, reads KAGVTQTPRYLIKTRGQQVTLSCSPISGHRSVSWYQQTPGQGLQFLFEYFSETQRNKGNFPGRFSGRQFSNSRSEMNVSTLELGDSALYLCASSLTTARTGELFFGEGSRLTVL.

This clonotype occurred many times. This chain uses TRBV5-1 with TRBJ1-2; the D gene is possibly TRBD1 (6 bases). This CDR3 spans 15 amino acids. V lost 4 bases and J 4 bases, leaving 17 bases between the germline ends. CDR1 SGHRS and CDR2 YFSETQ come from the germline V gene. The CDR3 spells CASSGPQGPSYGYTF. CDR3 nucleotide sequence: TGCGCCAGCAGCGGACCGCAGGGGCCTTCCTATGGCTACACCTTC.

There are many counts of this clonotype. The chain links TRBV5-1 to TRBJ2-7; TRBD1 agrees at 10 bases. This CDR3 region has 16 residues. The V gene's germline CDR1 is SGHRS and CDR2 YFSETQ. V dropped 4 bases and J dropped 0; count of bases not matched to a gene: 7. The CDR3 DNA reads as TGCGCCAGCAGCACCGGACAGGGGGGGGCCTCCTACGAGCAGTACTTC. Its translation is CASSTGQGGASYEQYF.

At least ten counts were recorded for this clonotype. The gene calls are TRBV4-3 and TRBJ2-1; 7 nucleotides match TRBD2. The CDR3 is made up of 14 amino acids. V was clipped by 1 base and J by 4 bases; unmatched bases: 1. Germline lookup yields CDR1 LGHNA and CDR2 YSLEER. The chain's CDR3 is CASSQGRGYNEQFF. CDR3 DNA: TGCGCCAGCAGCCAAGGGCGGGGGTACAATGAGCAGTTCTTC.

V is TRBV11-3 and J is TRBJ2-2; 7 positions agree with TRBD2. Losses at the gene ends were 7 bases for V and 5 bases for J; bases not matched to a gene: 7. This CDR3 region has 14 residues. Germline assignment: CDR1 SGHNT and CDR2 YENEEA. The CDR3 reads CASKNGGSTGELFF. Here the CDR3 DNA reads TGTGCCAGCAAAAACGGGGGGTCGACCGGGGAGCTGTTTTTT.

This clonotype was counted ten times or more. V is TRBV3-1 and J is TRBJ2-1; possible D gene TRBD1, 6 bases. Germline CDR1 reads LGHDT; CDR2 reads YNNKEL (reference sequence). Trimming left V 3 bases short and J 0 bases short, with 9 bases between. This CDR3 comprises 15 residues. The CDR3 loop reads CASSHRTASYNEQFF. In nucleotides, the CDR3 is TGTGCCAGCAGCCATAGGACAGCCTCCTACAATGAGCAGTTCTTC.

This clonotype was observed many times. V is TRBV6-5 and J is TRBJ2-1; perhaps TRBD1 as D (6 bases). With 4 bases removed from V and 8 bases from J, the gap between germline ends came to 9 bases. Germline CDR1 MNHEY, CDR2 SVGAGI. This CDR3 is 12 amino acids long. CDR3 sequence (DNA): TGTGCCAGCAGTTTGGACAGCCATGAGCAGTTCTTC. This codes for CASSLDSHEQFF.

This clonotype was counted at least ten times. The chain recombines TRBV5-1 with TRBJ2-1; TRBD1 matches 7 bases. Per germline, CDR1 SGHRS and CDR2 YFSETQ. The J segment lost 0 bases and the V segment lost 5 bases, leaving 11 bases of the junction unmatched. The CDR3 contains 17 residues. DNA for the CDR3: TGCGCCAGCAGAAAATATGGGACAGTTGACTCCTACAATGAGCAGTTCTTC. The encoded protein is CASRKYGTVDSYNEQFF.